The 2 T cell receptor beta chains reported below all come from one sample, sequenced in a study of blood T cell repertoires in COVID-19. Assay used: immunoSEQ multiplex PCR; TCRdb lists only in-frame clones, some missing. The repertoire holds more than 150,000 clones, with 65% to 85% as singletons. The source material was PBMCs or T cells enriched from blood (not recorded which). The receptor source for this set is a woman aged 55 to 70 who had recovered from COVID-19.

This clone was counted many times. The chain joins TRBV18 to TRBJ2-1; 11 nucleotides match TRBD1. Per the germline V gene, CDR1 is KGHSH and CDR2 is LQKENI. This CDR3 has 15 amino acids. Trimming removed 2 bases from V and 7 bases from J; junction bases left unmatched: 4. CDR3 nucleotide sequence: TGTGCCAGCTCACCAGGGACAGGGGGTCGGAATGAGCAGTTCTTC. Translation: CASSPGTGGRNEQFF. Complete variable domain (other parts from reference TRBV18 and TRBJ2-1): NAGVMQNPRHLVRRRGQEARLRCSPMKGHSHVYWYRQLPEEGLKFMVYLQKENIIDESGMPKERFSAEFPKEGPSILRIQQVVRGDSAAYFCASSPGTGGRNEQFFGPGTRLTVL.

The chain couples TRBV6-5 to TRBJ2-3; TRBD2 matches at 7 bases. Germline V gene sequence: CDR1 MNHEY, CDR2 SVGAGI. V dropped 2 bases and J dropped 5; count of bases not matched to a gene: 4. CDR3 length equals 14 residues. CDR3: CASSYAGAEDTQYF. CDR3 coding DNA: TGTGCCAGCAGTTACGCGGGAGCGGAAGATACGCAGTATTTT.